The next 27 T cell receptor beta chains were all read from a single sample in a study of cytomegalovirus exposure and HLA in healthy donors. The PCR was carried out with 60 Vbeta primers and 13 Jbeta primers. Generated by immunoSEQ multiplex PCR, the TCRdb table keeps only in-frame clones and is missing some. The table lists 200,000 or so clones, less than 80% of them singletons. The sequenced sample consisted of PBMCs. All receptors come from a girl aged 2 to 9 in good health and CMV-seronegative.

The chain carries TRBV6-5 and TRBJ2-7, with TRBD2 matching 8 bases. Germline V lookup: CDR1 MNHEY, CDR2 SVGAGI. With V trimmed by 2 bases and J by 2 bases, 5 bases remained unmatched. This CDR3 is built from 15 residues. The CDR3 DNA is TGTGCCAGCAGTTACGGGGCGGGAGGAACCTACGAGCAGTACTTC. This translates into CASSYGAGGTYEQYF.

This chain joins TRBV2 and TRBJ2-7; possibly TRBD2 for D (5 bases). V lost 7 bases, J lost 4 bases, and 20 bases lay in between. Germline lookup yields CDR1 SNHLY and CDR2 FYNNEI. This CDR3 has 15 residues. CDR3 DNA: TGTGCCAGCAACGAGGGAGCAGGAGATGTGTACGAGCAGTACTTC. Translated: CASNEGAGDVYEQYF.

This clone has only one observation. V is TRBV6-5 and J is TRBJ1-2, with TRBD1 matching 7 bases. Germline CDR1 and CDR2: MNHEY and SVGAGI. Trimming at V came to 1 base and at J to 8 bases, leaving 7 bases not matched to a gene. This CDR3 spans 14 amino acids. The chain's CDR3 is CASSYWDSRGGYTF. CDR3 nucleotides: TGTGCCAGCAGTTACTGGGACAGCCGCGGAGGCTACACCTTC.

The gene calls are TRBV12-5 and TRBJ1-2; 9 nucleotides match TRBD1. The CDR3 length is 16 residues. CDR1 is LGHNT, CDR2 FRNRAP, per germline. Unmatched junction bases numbered 6, after V lost 1 base and J lost 3 bases. CDR3 sequence (DNA): TGTGCTAGTGGTTTGGATAAACAGGGGGCGGACTATGGCTACACCTTC. Translated: CASGLDKQGADYGYTF.

The V and J genes are TRBV6-5 and TRBJ2-7, with D possibly matching TRBD2 (5 bases). The CDR3 contains 12 residues. The ends were cut back, 10 bases at V and 0 bases at J, with 10 bases in the middle. Germline-derived CDR1 and CDR2 are MNHEY and SVGAGI. The chain's CDR3 is CAMNGVSYEQYF. CDR3 in DNA: TGTGCCATGAACGGGGTCTCCTACGAGCAGTACTTC.

Points on this clone: Other DNA sequences in the sample encode the same CDR3. This chain links TRBV7-9 with TRBJ2-1; 8 positions match TRBD2. V was clipped by 4 bases and J by 3 bases; unmatched bases: 5. The CDR3 is made up of 15 amino acids. CDR1 and CDR2 from the germline V gene are SEHNR and FQNEAQ (reference sequence). The DNA for the CDR3 is TGTGCCAGCAGCTCCGGGACTAGTGGCTACAATGAGCAGTTCTTC. The encoded protein is CASSSGTSGYNEQFF. Looking up the rest from reference TRBV7-9 and TRBJ2-1 gives the full variable domain: DTGVSQNPRHKITKRGQNVTFRCDPISEHNRLYWYRQTLGQGPEFLTYFQNEAQLEKSRLLSDRFSAERPKGSFSTLEIQRTEQGDSAMYLCASSSGTSGYNEQFFGPGTRLTVL.

V and J are TRBV2 and TRBJ2-7, with 8 bases lining up with TRBD1. The germline V gene has CDR1 SNHLY and CDR2 FYNNEI. The V and J ends lost 6 bases and 2 bases, in that order; junction bases with no gene match: 12. The CDR3 runs to 16 residues. The CDR3 region has the DNA TGTGCCAGCAGGCCGATCACCGACAGGGGACCCTACGAGCAGTACTTC. Amino acid sequence: CASRPITDRGPYEQYF. Full variable domain (rest looked up from reference TRBV2 and TRBJ2-7): EPEVTQTPSHQVTQMGQEVILRCVPISNHLYFYWYRQILGQKVEFLVSFYNNEISEKSEIFDDQFSVERPDGSNFTLKIRSTKLEDSAMYFCASRPITDRGPYEQYFGPGTRLTVT.

This chain uses TRBV5-6 with TRBJ1-2, with 9 positions matching TRBD1. The CDR3 consists of 16 residues. V shed 4 bases and J 2 bases; nucleotides not matched to a gene: 9. Per the germline V gene, CDR1 is SGHDT and CDR2 is YYEEEE. The CDR3 nucleotides read TGTGCCAGCAGCCCCCCTTGGGACAGGGCCAACTATGGCTACACCTTC. Translated: CASSPPWDRANYGYTF.

This clone has just a few counts. The V call is TRBV10-3, the J call TRBJ1-1; 7 positions match TRBD1. This CDR3 contains 15 residues. Germline assignment: CDR1 ENHRY and CDR2 SYGVKD. With 0 bases clipped from V and 2 bases from J, the junction kept 3 bases outside the gene matches. The CDR3 bases are TGTGCCATCAGTGAGTCGGGACAGCTAAACACTGAAGCTTTCTTT. Translated: CAISESGQLNTEAFF.

The chain carries TRBV27 and TRBJ2-7, with D possibly matching TRBD1 (5 bases). Germline CDR1 and CDR2: MNHEY and SMNVEV (reference sequence). The CDR3 contains 14 residues. Trimming cost V 6 bases and J 5 bases, with 17 bases left between them. The CDR3: CASSSHPQGNEQYF. Here the CDR3 DNA reads TGTGCCAGCAGCTCACATCCCCAGGGAAACGAGCAGTACTTC.

This rearrangement joins TRBV9 to TRBJ2-3; weak D call: TRBD2 (6 bases). The CDR3 runs 16 residues. The V and J ends lost 4 bases and 2 bases respectively, with 17 bases between them. Germline lookup yields CDR1 SGDLS and CDR2 YYNGEE. In DNA, the CDR3 is TGTGCCAGCAGCTCCACGCGGGACTCGACCACAGATACGCAGTATTTT. This translates into CASSSTRDSTTDTQYF. The variable domain in full, with the rest retrieved from reference TRBV9 and TRBJ2-3, is DSGVTQTPKHLITATGQRVTLRCSPRSGDLSVYWYQQSLDQGLQFLIQYYNGEERAKGNILERFSAQQFPDLHSELNLSSLELGDSALYFCASSSTRDSTTDTQYFGPGTRLTVL.

V gene TRBV5-6 combines with J gene TRBJ2-7; no clear D. Germline V CDR1 and CDR2: SGHDT, YYEEEE. V was cut by 0 bases and J by 3 bases, with 7 bases left in between. The CDR3 covers 13 residues. The CDR3 is CASSLGGFYEQYF. In DNA, the CDR3 is TGTGCCAGCAGCTTGGGCGGCTTCTACGAGCAGTACTTC.

The genes are TRBV9 and TRBJ2-6; TRBD1 matches at 10 bases. Trimming cost V 1 base and J 9 bases; bases outside gene matches: 10. The CDR3 contains 17 residues. Germline loops: CDR1 SGDLS, CDR2 YYNGEE. The CDR3 sequence is CASSVNLRDRGFNVLTF. DNA for the CDR3: TGTGCCAGCAGCGTAAATCTCCGGGACAGGGGTTTCAACGTCCTGACTTTC.

The V gene is TRBV14, the J gene TRBJ1-2; possibly TRBD1 for D (5 bases). Germline V gene sequence: CDR1 SGHDN, CDR2 FVKESK. The CDR3 is 14 amino acids. Between the trimmed V and J ends, which lost 7 bases and 2 bases, there was a span of 14 bases. The CDR3 DNA is TGTGCCAGCATTACGACAGCGATAAACTATGGCTACACCTTC. It is translated as CASITTAINYGYTF.

The J gene is TRBJ1-6, the V gene TRBV25-1; TRBD1 matches at 8 bases. The CDR3 runs to 15 residues. V shed 4 bases and J 9 bases; nucleotides not matched to a gene: 8. Germline lookup yields CDR1 MGHDK and CDR2 SYGVNS. CDR3 DNA: TGTGCCAGCAGTGGCAGGACAGGGACGAGTTCACCCCTCCACTTT. Protein sequence: CASSGRTGTSSPLHF.

CDR3: CASSAFFPGLAGVNEQYF. The CDR3 DNA is TGTGCCAGCAGTGCATTCTTCCCAGGACTAGCGGGAGTAAACGAGCAGTACTTC. The rearrangement joins TRBV27 to TRBJ2-7, with TRBD2 matching 13 bases. V was clipped by 5 bases and J by 5 bases; unmatched bases: 15. Germline CDR1 reads MNHEY; CDR2 reads SMNVEV (reference sequence). The CDR3 consists of 18 residues.

V is TRBV13 and J is TRBJ2-3, with TRBD2 matching over 7 bases. CDR1 and CDR2 (germline): PRHDT, FYEKMQ (reference sequence). CDR3 length equals 19 residues. The trim removed 1 base at V and 0 bases at J, leaving 13 bases unmatched. CDR3 bases: TGTGCCAGCAGCTTAGCGGGGAGACTAGCCCAAGGGAGCACAGATACGCAGTATTTT. As protein: CASSLAGRLAQGSTDTQYF. Variable domain in full (rest from reference TRBV13 and TRBJ2-3): AAGVIQSPRHLIKEKRETATLKCYPIPRHDTVYWYQQGPGQDPQFLISFYEKMQSDKGSIPDRFSAQQFSDYHSELNMSSLELGDSALYFCASSLAGRLAQGSTDTQYFGPGTRLTVL.

The chain combines TRBV2 with TRBJ2-6, with TRBD1 matching over 12 bases. V gave up 5 bases and J gave up 4 bases; unmatched junction bases: 9. The germline V gene encodes CDR1 SNHLY and CDR2 FYNNEI. The CDR3 length is 18 residues. CDR3 amino acids: CASSRSGQGAVGANVLTF. The CDR3 DNA sequence: TGTGCCAGCAGTCGGTCGGGACAGGGGGCGGTAGGGGCCAACGTCCTGACTTTC.

This clone was detected a few times. The rearrangement joins TRBV29-1 to TRBJ1-1; D possibly corresponds to TRBD1 (5 bases). The CDR3 has 14 amino acids. V lost 6 bases and J lost 0, with 14 bases in between. CDR1 and CDR2 from the germline V gene are SQVTM and ANQGSEA. CDR3: CSVGSGHMNTEAFF. In DNA, the CDR3 is TGCAGCGTGGGTTCAGGGCACATGAACACTGAAGCTTTCTTT.

The CDR3 loop is CASSIQARLAFF. CDR3 in DNA: TGTGCCAGTAGTATCCAGGCCCGGTTGGCTTTCTTT. The chain carries TRBV19 and TRBJ1-1, with unresolved D. The length of the CDR3 is 12 residues. Trimming shortened V by 3 bases and J by 11 bases, and 13 bases separated the two germline ends. Germline CDR1 LNHDA, CDR2 SQIVND (reference sequence).

In this sample, this clone turned up once. This chain links TRBV11-2 with TRBJ2-3; TRBD2 aligns across 10 bases. This CDR3 contains 18 residues. J was trimmed by 5 bases and V by 2 bases; bases with no gene match: 13. Germline CDR1 and CDR2: SGHAT and FQNNGV. Written as DNA, the CDR3 is TGTGCCAGCAGCTTACTAAGCGGGGGGGCCGATTACGAAGATACGCAGTATTTT. It yields the protein CASSLLSGGADYEDTQYF.

The chain employs TRBV18 and TRBJ2-7, with TRBD2 as a possible D gene (5 bases). The CDR3 contains 16 residues. V lost 3 bases and J lost 3, with 18 bases in between. Germline CDR1 reads KGHSH; CDR2 reads LQKENI. The CDR3 reads CASSPTRSKEGYEQYF. As DNA, the CDR3 is TGTGCCAGCTCACCCACGAGAAGCAAAGAGGGCTACGAGCAGTACTTC.

The rearrangement links TRBV5-1 to TRBJ2-2; TRBD1 matches at 10 bases. Germline CDR1 SGHRS, CDR2 YFSETQ. The CDR3 runs to 16 residues. V lost 4 bases to trimming and J lost 5 bases; unmatched junction nucleotides: 8. The CDR3 protein is CASSPTGTGETGELFF. The CDR3 coding sequence is TGCGCCAGCAGCCCAACCGGGACAGGGGAGACCGGGGAGCTGTTTTTT.

This clone has more than one count but fewer than ten. The genes are TRBV15 and TRBJ1-1; D may be TRBD1 (5 bases). The CDR3 is 15 residues long. Germline assignment: CDR1 LNHNV and CDR2 YYDKDF (reference sequence). Trimming removed 5 bases from V and 4 bases from J, with 17 bases in between. The CDR3 coding sequence is TGTGCCACCAGCGAAATCAGGGCCTACGGCACTGAAGCTTTCTTT. This gives the protein CATSEIRAYGTEAFF.

This chain uses TRBV18 with TRBJ2-7; the match to TRBD1 covers 7 bases. Germline CDR1 reads KGHSH; CDR2 reads LQKENI. The ends lost 4 bases at V and 1 base at J; junction bases unmatched: 7. The CDR3 length is 15 residues. The CDR3 is CASSLGTVGSYEQYF. The CDR3 DNA reads TGTGCCAGCTCACTAGGGACAGTTGGGTCCTACGAGCAGTACTTC.

This chain links TRBV7-9 with TRBJ1-1; 9 bases line up with TRBD1. Losses at the gene ends were 1 base for V and 5 bases for J; bases not matched to a gene: 5. Looked up from germline, CDR1 is SEHNR and CDR2 is FQNEAQ (reference sequence). This CDR3 region has 15 residues. The CDR3 sequence: CASSLEGTGSTEAFF. The DNA of the CDR3 is TGTGCCAGCAGCTTAGAGGGGACAGGGTCGACTGAAGCTTTCTTT.

This sequence joins TRBV19 and TRBJ2-3, with 7 bases that match TRBD2. The CDR3 has 13 residues. CDR1 and CDR2 (germline): LNHDA, SQIVND (reference sequence). With V trimmed by 3 bases and J by 5 bases, 2 bases remained unmatched. For the CDR3, the DNA is TGTGCCAGTAGTATTTGGGGGGGAGATACGCAGTATTTT. Translation gives CASSIWGGDTQYF. Full variable domain (missing parts from reference TRBV19 and TRBJ2-3): DGGITQSPKYLFRKEGQNVTLSCEQNLNHDAMYWYRQDPGQGLRLIYYSQIVNDFQKGDIAEGYSVSREKKESFPLTVTSAQKNPTAFYLCASSIWGGDTQYFGPGTRLTVL.